These 32 T cell receptor beta chains came from one sample sequenced in a study of T cell repertoires in cytomegalovirus infection. TCRdb re-called the reads through MiXCR, storing one row per CDR3 protein. In the table there are 450,000 to 600,000 distinct CDR3 sequences, approximately 11% of which are singletons. Sequenced input: PBMCs. These receptors were obtained from a human donor in good health (CMV status not recorded). Some clones in this sample may be carry-over from other donors' samples.

This clonotype was found many times. V usage is TRBV4-2 and J usage is TRBJ2-7; 8 bases map to TRBD2. J gave up 0 bases and V 0 bases, and 10 bases lay outside the gene matches. CDR3 length equals 18 residues. Germline loops: CDR1 LGHNA, CDR2 YNFKEQ. The CDR3 here is CASSQELLAEELSYEQYF. CDR3 bases: TGTGCCAGCAGCCAAGAACTACTAGCGGAGGAACTCTCCTACGAGCAGTACTTC.

This clonotype was counted at least ten times. The genes are TRBV10-2 and TRBJ1-5, with D maybe TRBD1 (5 bases). Looked up from germline, CDR1 is WSHSY and CDR2 is SAAADI. The CDR3 runs 13 residues. The ends were cut back, 6 bases at V and 5 bases at J, with 11 bases in the middle. The CDR3 here is CASSRVGDQPQHF. CDR3 nucleotide sequence: TGCGCCAGCAGCAGGGTAGGCGATCAGCCCCAGCATTTT.

V is TRBV20-1 and J is TRBJ2-1, with D tentatively TRBD1 (6 bases). Trimming removed 1 base at V and 3 bases at J, with 10 bases between. Germline V gene lookup returns CDR1 DFQATT and CDR2 SNEGSKA (reference sequence). CDR3 length: 14 amino acids. This chain's CDR3 is CSARGDRLYNEQFF. Written as DNA, the CDR3 is TGCAGTGCTAGAGGCGACAGGCTCTACAATGAGCAGTTCTTC.

This clonotype was detected many times. The chain combines TRBV5-1 with TRBJ1-4; D is possibly TRBD1 (5 bases). The CDR3 is 14 residues long. Germline V CDR1 and CDR2: SGHRS, YFSETQ. V lost 3 bases and J 7 bases, leaving 13 bases between the germline ends. Here the CDR3 reads CASSSDGGGEKLFF. CDR3 nucleotides: TGCGCCAGCAGCTCGGACGGGGGAGGTGAAAAACTGTTTTTT.

The CDR3 here is CATSRVQRNTEAFF. The DNA of the CDR3 is TGTGCCACCAGCAGAGTACAGCGGAACACTGAAGCTTTCTTT. The rearrangement links TRBV15 to TRBJ1-1; D unresolved. Germline CDR1 is LNHNV and CDR2 is YYDKDF (reference sequence). V lost 1 base, J lost 1 base, and 7 bases lay in between. This CDR3 region has 14 residues.

About this clonotype: A much larger clone differs by one base, so this may be a read error. The genes are TRBV18 and TRBJ1-2; the D gene is possibly TRBD1 (6 bases). CDR3 length: 15 residues. Germline V gene data show CDR1 as KGHSH and CDR2 as LQKENI. This chain's CDR3 is CACSPVYRDHYGYTF. CDR3 nucleotide sequence: TGTGCCTGCTCACCCGTGTACAGGGACCACTATGGCTACACCTTC.

This clonotype was observed a few times. J is TRBJ2-1 and V is TRBV20-1; 13 bases match TRBD2. Germline V CDR1 and CDR2: DFQATT, SNEGSKA (reference sequence). The CDR3 extends over 17 amino acids. V was pared by 1 base and J by 3 bases, with 6 bases of the junction left unmatched. The CDR3 DNA follows: TGCAGTGCTAGAGGTATACGGACTAGCGGGGGCTACAATGAGCAGTTCTTC. It is translated as CSARGIRTSGGYNEQFF.

This clonotype came up many times. The chain is built from TRBV15 and TRBJ2-1; 7 bases are shared with TRBD2. The CDR3 is 14 amino acids. Looked up from germline, CDR1 is LNHNV and CDR2 is YYDKDF (reference sequence). Unmatched junction bases numbered 5, after V lost 0 bases and J lost 9 bases. The CDR3 is CATSRDLRGSEQFF. CDR3 coding DNA: TGTGCCACCAGCAGAGATCTGCGGGGGAGTGAGCAGTTCTTC.

The chain employs TRBV6-6 and TRBJ2-1; tentatively, D is TRBD2 (6 bases). The CDR3 consists of 13 residues. CDR1 is MNHNY, CDR2 SVGAGI, per germline (reference sequence). The V and J ends lost 7 bases and 8 bases respectively, with 15 bases between them. The CDR3 DNA follows: TGTGCCAGCACCAGCCCCGGAGGGGATGAGCAGTTCTTC. Protein: CASTSPGGDEQFF.

This clonotype was counted ten times or more. The V and J genes are TRBV5-1 and TRBJ2-7, with D unresolved. Germline V lookup: CDR1 SGHRS, CDR2 YFSETQ. V was clipped by 3 bases and J by 0 bases, with 10 bases between them. There are 14 residues in the CDR3. The CDR3: CASSYPESSYEQYF. The CDR3 DNA is TGCGCCAGCAGCTATCCAGAAAGCTCCTACGAGCAGTACTTC.

This clonotype appeared a few times. The J gene is TRBJ1-1, the V gene TRBV28; D ambiguous. Germline CDR1 MDHEN, CDR2 SYDVKM. CDR3 size: 14 residues. The V end lost 2 bases, the J end lost 0 bases, and 7 bases lay between the germline ends. CDR3 DNA sequence: TGTGCCAGCAGTTTACACAGACTGAACACTGAAGCTTTCTTT. This encodes CASSLHRLNTEAFF.

V and J are TRBV20-1 and TRBJ1-2, with 7 bases matching TRBD1. The germline V gene encodes CDR1 DFQATT and CDR2 SNEGSKA (reference sequence). Unmatched junction bases numbered 4, after V lost 7 bases and J lost 5 bases. CDR3 length: 11 amino acids. DNA for the CDR3: TGCAGTGACGGGACAGTATATGGCTACACCTTC. It specifies CSDGTVYGYTF.

This rearrangement joins TRBV28 to TRBJ2-2, with D possibly being TRBD1 (6 bases). The CDR3 totals 15 residues. V lost 3 bases and J 3 bases, leaving 11 bases between the germline ends. The V gene's germline CDR1 is MDHEN and CDR2 SYDVKM. The CDR3 reads CASSLGRGYTGELFF. CDR3 sequence (DNA): TGTGCCAGCAGTTTGGGCAGGGGCTACACCGGGGAGCTGTTTTTT.

This clonotype was seen ten or more times. The chain has TRBV19 and TRBJ1-5; D is uncertain. Germline V lookup: CDR1 LNHDA, CDR2 SQIVND (reference sequence). CDR3 length: 13 residues. V lost 5 bases and J lost 3, with 8 bases in between. In DNA, the CDR3 is TGTGCCAGTAGTCCCCACCCCAATCAGCCCCAGCATTTT. Translated: CASSPHPNQPQHF.

V is TRBV27 and J is TRBJ2-4; TRBD1 agrees at 10 bases. The germline gives CDR1 MNHEY, CDR2 SMNVEV (reference sequence). This CDR3 is 17 amino acids long. Germline trimming cut 3 bases from V and 0 bases from J; bases unmatched to any gene: 5. The DNA of the CDR3 is TGTGCCAGCAGTTTCCAGGGACAGGGGCTAGCCAAAAACATTCAGTACTTC. Its protein product is CASSFQGQGLAKNIQYF.

This clonotype came up many times. This sequence joins TRBV19 and TRBJ2-1; TRBD2 is a possible D gene (6 bases). The germline V and J ends were trimmed by 5 bases and 6 bases, with 14 bases remaining between them. Germline CDR1 reads LNHDA; CDR2 reads SQIVND (reference sequence). CDR3 length: 14 amino acids. The CDR3 is CASSPRDLSNEQFF. The CDR3 DNA sequence: TGTGCCAGTAGTCCGCGGGACCTTTCCAATGAGCAGTTCTTC. Full variable domain (rest looked up from reference TRBV19 and TRBJ2-1): DGGITQSPKYLFRKEGQNVTLSCEQNLNHDAMYWYRQDPGQGLRLIYYSQIVNDFQKGDIAEGYSVSREKKESFPLTVTSAQKNPTAFYLCASSPRDLSNEQFFGPGTRLTVL.

This clonotype came up many times. The CDR3 nucleotides read TGTGCCAGTAGGGTAACAGGAAAGGCAAACGAGCAGTACTTC. Its translation is CASRVTGKANEQYF. The V gene is TRBV19, the J gene TRBJ2-7; TRBD1 is a possible D gene (5 bases). This CDR3 has 14 amino acids. Trimming removed 6 bases from V and 5 bases from J, with 17 bases in between. Germline V gene lookup returns CDR1 LNHDA and CDR2 SQIVND (reference sequence).

This clonotype was counted ten times or more. This chain uses TRBV30 with TRBJ2-7; 7 bases fit TRBD1. The CDR3 consists of 15 residues. With 2 bases clipped from V and 5 bases from J, the junction kept 12 bases outside the gene matches. Germline loops: CDR1 GTSNPN, CDR2 SVGIG (reference sequence). CDR3 amino acids: CAWSPYTGVVNEQYF. In nucleotides, the CDR3 is TGTGCCTGGAGTCCATATACAGGGGTGGTAAACGAGCAGTACTTC.

This clonotype occurred many times. CDR3 sequence reads: CASSPGTGGSYGYTF. As DNA, the CDR3 is TGTGCCAGCAGCCCGGGGACGGGTGGTAGCTATGGCTACACCTTC. V usage is TRBV11-2 and J usage is TRBJ1-2; a weak D match, TRBD1 (5 bases). The CDR3 runs to 15 residues. From germline, CDR1 is SGHAT and CDR2 FQNNGV. V lost 5 bases to trimming and J lost 4 bases, with 17 bases between them. Full variable domain (rest looked up from reference TRBV11-2 and TRBJ1-2): EAGVAQSPRYKIIEKRQSVAFWCNPISGHATLYWYQQILGQGPKLLIQFQNNGVVDDSQLPKDRFSAERLKGVDSTLKIQPAKLEDSAVYLCASSPGTGGSYGYTFGSGTRLTVV.

This clonotype was counted ten times or more. This chain uses TRBV20-1 with TRBJ1-2, with D perhaps matching TRBD1 (5 bases). The CDR3 contains 13 residues. Germline CDR1 and CDR2: DFQATT and SNEGSKA (reference sequence). Trimming removed 4 bases from V and 2 bases from J, with 11 bases in between. The CDR3, as DNA: TGCAGTGCTAAGACAGCTAACAACTATGGCTACACCTTC. Its protein product is CSAKTANNYGYTF.

This chain uses TRBV20-1 with TRBJ2-5; D unclear. Germline values: CDR1 DFQATT, CDR2 SNEGSKA (reference sequence). The V gene lost 4 bases and the J gene lost 2 bases, with 5 bases spanning the gap. The CDR3 contains 11 residues. The CDR3 coding sequence is TGCAGTGCTAACGCACAAGAGACCCAGTACTTC. Protein sequence: CSANAQETQYF.

This clonotype was observed many times. This rearrangement joins TRBV11-2 to TRBJ1-5, with a possible D match to TRBD1 (6 bases). There are 14 residues in the CDR3. Germline V gives CDR1 SGHAT, CDR2 FQNNGV. Trimming shortened V by 5 bases and J by 4 bases, and 12 bases separated the two germline ends. The CDR3 loop is CASSAGTLNQPQHF. CDR3 nucleotide sequence: TGTGCCAGCAGCGCCGGGACACTGAATCAGCCCCAGCATTTT. The full variable domain, rest sourced from reference TRBV11-2 and TRBJ1-5, is EAGVAQSPRYKIIEKRQSVAFWCNPISGHATLYWYQQILGQGPKLLIQFQNNGVVDDSQLPKDRFSAERLKGVDSTLKIQPAKLEDSAVYLCASSAGTLNQPQHFGDGTRLSIL.

The chain joins TRBV29-1 to TRBJ2-3; 10 bases map to TRBD2. The germline CDR1 and CDR2 sequences are SQVTM and ANQGSEA. CDR3 length: 16 residues. The CDR3 loop is CTGGSSGSTSTDTQYF. As DNA, the CDR3 is TGCACCGGTGGGTCTAGCGGGAGTACTAGCACAGATACGCAGTATTTT.

This clonotype was picked up a small number of times. The gene calls are TRBV24-1 and TRBJ2-1; 9 bases fit TRBD1. The germline V gene has CDR1 KGHDR and CDR2 SFDVKD. V shed 1 base, J shed 8 bases, and the junction held 5 bases outside the gene matches. The CDR3 has 15 amino acids. The CDR3 reads CATSDFTGGFHEQFF. For the CDR3, the DNA is TGTGCCACCAGTGATTTCACAGGGGGCTTTCATGAGCAGTTCTTC.

This clonotype was counted ten times or more. This rearrangement joins TRBV28 to TRBJ2-2; 8 bases agree with TRBD2. V dropped 6 bases and J dropped 6; count of bases not matched to a gene: 15. CDR3 length: 17 amino acids. Germline assignment: CDR1 MDHEN and CDR2 SYDVKM. The CDR3 spells CASSPGGASGPPGELFF. CDR3 nucleotide sequence: TGTGCCAGCAGCCCCGGGGGAGCTAGCGGGCCCCCCGGGGAGCTGTTTTTT.

At least ten counts were recorded for this clonotype. The CDR3 DNA is TGTGCTAGTGGTTTGGGAGACAGGGGTGAAAAACTGTTTTTT. This codes for CASGLGDRGEKLFF. The chain combines TRBV12-5 with TRBJ1-4; TRBD1 agrees at 8 bases. The germline CDR1 and CDR2 sequences are LGHNT and FRNRAP. The V segment lost 1 base and the J segment 7 bases; nucleotides outside the gene matches: 2. The CDR3 runs 14 residues.

This clonotype was found many times. The chain links TRBV10-3 to TRBJ1-1; D remains ambiguous. V lost 3 bases and J lost 1, with 9 bases in between. CDR1 and CDR2 from the germline V gene are ENHRY and SYGVKD. This CDR3 has 14 residues. CDR3 sequence (DNA): TGTGCCATCAGTGACAACCAGCGGAACACTGAAGCTTTCTTT. This sequence encodes CAISDNQRNTEAFF.

This clonotype was seen many times. The chain is built from TRBV25-1 and TRBJ2-7, with D perhaps given as TRBD1 or TRBD2 (5 bases each). Germline CDR1 MGHDK, CDR2 SYGVNS. The CDR3 totals 13 residues. Between the trimmed V and J ends, which lost 8 bases and 0 bases, there was a span of 11 bases. The CDR3 sequence: CASEGRHSYEQYF. The CDR3 DNA reads as TGTGCCAGCGAGGGACGGCACTCCTACGAGCAGTACTTC.

In its sample, this clonotype was seen many times. CDR3 nucleotide sequence: TGTGCCAGCAGCCAAGAGCAGGGTGTGTACACTGAAGCTTTCTTT. Protein sequence: CASSQEQGVYTEAFF. The chain employs TRBV14 and TRBJ1-1; weak D call: TRBD1 (5 bases). Between the trimmed V and J ends, which lost 0 bases and 3 bases, there was a span of 11 bases. This CDR3 comprises 15 residues. CDR1 SGHDN and CDR2 FVKESK come from the germline V gene. The full variable domain, rest sourced from reference TRBV14 and TRBJ1-1, is EAGVTQFPSHSVIEKGQTVTLRCDPISGHDNLYWYRRVMGKEIKFLLHFVKESKQDESGMPNNRFLAERTGGTYSTLKVQPAELEDSGVYFCASSQEQGVYTEAFFGQGTRLTVV.

This clonotype was counted a few times. The chain carries TRBV5-6 and TRBJ1-5; D unclear. The germline gives CDR1 SGHDT, CDR2 YYEEEE. The ends were cut back, 4 bases at V and 5 bases at J, with 19 bases in the middle. There are 16 residues in the CDR3. CDR3 sequence: CASSLGLEAGDQPQHF. CDR3 bases: TGTGCCAGCAGCCTAGGCCTGGAGGCTGGGGATCAGCCCCAGCATTTT.

There are many counts of this clonotype. The chain has TRBV12-3 or TRBV12-4 and TRBJ2-7, with 10 bases identical to TRBD1. V dropped 4 bases and J dropped 3; count of bases not matched to a gene: 9. The CDR3 consists of 16 residues. CDR3 DNA: TGTGCCAGCAGTTACTCCTTAGGGACAGGGGACTACGAGCAGTACTTC. Translation gives CASSYSLGTGDYEQYF.

This clonotype was recorded at least ten times. This chain uses TRBV12-3 or TRBV12-4 with TRBJ2-7; 14 bases fit TRBD2. This CDR3 spans 16 amino acids. Germline trimming cut 5 bases from V and 7 bases from J; bases unmatched to any gene: 10. In nucleotides, the CDR3 is TGTGCCAGCAGTCCCGGGACTAGCGGGGGCCCAGGGGAGCAGTACTTC. Its protein is CASSPGTSGGPGEQYF.